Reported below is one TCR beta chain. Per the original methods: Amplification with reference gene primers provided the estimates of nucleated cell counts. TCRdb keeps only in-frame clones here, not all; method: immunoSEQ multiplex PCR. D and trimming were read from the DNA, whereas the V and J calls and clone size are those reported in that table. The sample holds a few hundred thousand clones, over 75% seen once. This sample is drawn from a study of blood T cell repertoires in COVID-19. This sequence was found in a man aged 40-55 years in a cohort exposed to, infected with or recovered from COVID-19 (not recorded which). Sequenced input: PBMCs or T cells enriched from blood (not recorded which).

CDR3 region: CASPGLASTGELFF. The CDR3 bases are TGTGCCAGTCCGGGACTAGCGAGCACCGGGGAGCTGTTTTTT. The gene calls are TRBV7-8 and TRBJ2-2, with 10 bases identical to TRBD2. The V gene end was trimmed by 9 bases and the J gene end by 4 bases; junction bases not matched to a gene: 5. The CDR3 covers 14 residues. The V gene's germline CDR1 is SGHVS and CDR2 FQNEAQ.